The rows below give T cell receptor beta chains drawn from one sample of a study of beta chain features in type 1 diabetes. Sequencing used immunoSEQ multiplex PCR; TCRdb keeps in-frame clones, though not all of them. The sample lists around 690,000 clones, 9.5% to 15% occurring once. The sample was naive CD4+ T cells from blood. These receptors were taken from a man aged 25-40 years with type 1 diabetes. Both conserved end residues are part of each CDR3. D genes are given only for firm matches. Only part of the rows carry a size: once, few, many, or a class if the clone is expanded.

d_call clone_size j_call v_call cdr3_aa cdr3_nt
TRBD1 few TRBJ2-5 TRBV9 CASSSTGTGGLETQYF TGTGCCAGCAGCTCCACCGGGACAGGGGGCTTGGAGACCCAGTACTTC
NA NA TRBJ2-1 TRBV18 CASSPGSYNEQFF TGTGCCAGCTCACCAGGGTCCTACAATGAGCAGTTCTTC
TRBD1 NA TRBJ2-7 TRBV18 CASSEGQGNGEQYF TGTGCCAGCTCCGAAGGACAGGGAAACGGCGAGCAGTACTTC
TRBD1 NA TRBJ2-1 TRBV5-1 CASSLSGQASNEQFF TGCGCCAGCAGCTTATCGGGACAGGCCTCTAATGAGCAGTTCTTC
NA NA TRBJ2-7 TRBV21-1 CASTRYEQYF TGTGCCAGCACCCGTTACGAGCAGTACTTC
NA NA TRBJ2-1 TRBV6-1 CASSESYLKQFF TGTGCCAGCAGTGAAAGCTATCTCAAGCAGTTCTTC
NA few TRBJ1-3 TRBV11-2 CASSPLLDTIYF TGTGCCAGCAGCCCCCTCCTCGACACCATATATTTT
NA NA TRBJ2-1 TRBV27 CASSLNFYNEQFF TGTGCCAGCAGTTTAAATTTCTACAATGAGCAGTTCTTC
NA few TRBJ2-7 TRBV6-5 CASSKTIRVYEQYF TGTGCCAGCAGTAAAACCATCCGGGTATACGAGCAGTACTTC
TRBD1 few TRBJ2-3 TRBV9 CASSMDRGGADTQYF TGTGCCAGCAGCATGGACAGGGGAGGTGCAGATACGCAGTATTTT
NA few TRBJ1-2 TRBV5-6 CASSSTGGHYGYTF TGTGCCAGCAGCTCGACAGGAGGGCACTATGGCTACACCTTC
NA NA TRBJ2-3 TRBV4-3 CASSLNPDLQQGTDTQYF TGCGCCAGCAGTCTCAATCCGGACCTTCAGCAGGGCACAGATACGCAGTATTTT
NA NA TRBJ2-3 TRBV11-3 CASSLSPGRPDTQYF TGTGCCAGCAGCTTAAGCCCGGGTCGACCAGATACGCAGTATTTT
NA few TRBJ1-5 TRBV18 CASSRGQVGNQPQHF TGTGCCAGCTCGCGGGGCCAGGTGGGGAATCAGCCCCAGCATTTT
TRBD2 NA TRBJ2-1 TRBV2 CASSSAGAPGNEQFF TGTGCCAGCAGCTCAGCGGGGGCCCCGGGGAATGAGCAGTTCTTC
TRBD1 few TRBJ2-2 TRBV19 CASSSQGAGELFF TGTGCCAGTAGTTCGCAGGGGGCCGGGGAGCTGTTTTTT
TRBD1 few TRBJ1-2 TRBV6-5 CASSYTIKGANGYTF TGTGCCAGCAGTTACACCATCAAGGGGGCAAATGGCTACACCTTC
NA few TRBJ1-2 TRBV28 CASSTSSQEPYGYTF TGTGCCAGCAGCACCTCAAGCCAGGAGCCCTATGGCTACACCTTC
NA NA TRBJ1-6 TRBV27 CASSAYNSPLHF TGTGCCAGCAGTGCGTATAATTCTCCCCTCCACTTT
TRBD1 few TRBJ1-2 TRBV5-6 CASSSTQGAEGYTF TGTGCCAGCAGCTCTACCCAGGGGGCTGAGGGCTACACCTTC
NA few TRBJ2-6 TRBV2 CASSVGSGANVLTF TGTGCCAGCAGTGTAGGGTCTGGGGCCAACGTCCTGACTTTC
NA NA TRBJ1-5 TRBV21-1 CARWGTGHFFYSNQPQHF TGTGCCAGATGGGGGACAGGGCACTTCTTTTATAGCAATCAGCCCCAGCATTTT
NA NA TRBJ1-1 TRBV2 CASSDGQGNTEAFF TGTGCCAGCAGTGATGGGCAGGGGAACACTGAAGCTTTCTTT
NA few TRBJ2-5 TRBV28 CASRYNRAQDMETQYF TGTGCCAGCAGGTACAACCGGGCCCAGGATATGGAGACCCAGTACTTC
TRBD1 NA TRBJ1-2 TRBV29-1 CSVGGTGYGYTF TGCAGCGTTGGCGGGACAGGCTATGGCTACACCTTC
NA NA TRBJ2-1 TRBV7-3 CASSSQEGSYNEQFF TGTGCCAGCAGCTCCCAGGAAGGCTCCTACAATGAGCAGTTCTTC
TRBD1 NA TRBJ2-3 TRBV4-3 CASSQDLYDRGGDTQYF TGCGCCAGCAGCCAAGATCTCTACGACAGGGGGGGCGATACGCAGTATTTT
TRBD2 NA TRBJ2-1 TRBV7-2 CASSTALAGGPFF TGTGCCAGCAGCACCGCTCTAGCGGGGGGCCCTTTCTTC
NA few TRBJ1-3 TRBV10-2 CASSESGGYSGNTIYF TGCGCCAGCAGTGAGTCAGGGGGATACTCTGGAAACACCATATATTTT
NA NA TRBJ2-2 TRBV19 CASSTRSGELFF TGTGCCAGTAGTACGAGGTCCGGGGAGCTGTTTTTT
NA few TRBJ2-7 TRBV6-5 CASSVQAEIYEQYF TGTGCCAGCAGTGTACAGGCGGAGATCTACGAGCAGTACTTC
TRBD1 few TRBJ2-7 TRBV30 CAWSKGQGSYEQYF TGTGCCTGGAGTAAGGGACAGGGGAGCTACGAGCAGTACTTC
NA NA TRBJ2-1 TRBV10-2 CASSESGTQPNEQFF TGCGCCAGCAGTGAGTCGGGGACGCAACCCAATGAGCAGTTCTTC
NA few TRBJ1-1 TRBV4-2 CASSQAGNGGMNTEAFF TGTGCCAGCAGCCAAGCGGGCAATGGGGGCATGAACACTGAAGCTTTCTTT
NA few TRBJ1-1 TRBV20-1 CSASSSVAAFF TGCAGTGCTTCCTCCTCAGTCGCAGCTTTCTTT
NA NA TRBJ2-7 TRBV11-3 CASSLEQIHEQYF TGTGCCAGCAGCTTAGAACAGATCCACGAGCAGTACTTC
TRBD1 few TRBJ1-6 TRBV5-1 CASSLDGTGFPLKPSPLHF TGCGCCAGCAGCCTCGACGGGACAGGCTTCCCCTTGAAGCCCTCACCCCTCCACTTT
TRBD1 NA TRBJ2-5 TRBV10-2 CASSESGTGEETQYF TGCGCCAGCAGTGAGTCAGGGACAGGGGAAGAGACCCAGTACTTC
TRBD1 few TRBJ2-1 TRBV18 CASSPQGTGVLYNEQFF TGTGCCAGCTCACCACAAGGGACAGGGGTTCTATACAATGAGCAGTTCTTC
TRBD1 NA TRBJ1-6 TRBV28 CASRGQEGSYNSPLHF TGTGCCAGCAGGGGACAGGAGGGATCCTATAATTCACCCCTCCACTTT
NA few TRBJ2-3 TRBV7-9 CASSYPTGGSTDTQYF TGTGCCAGCAGCTACCCGACAGGAGGAAGCACAGATACGCAGTATTTT
NA NA TRBJ1-2 TRBV2 CASSEVIPNYGYTF TGTGCCAGCAGTGAGGTCATACCGAACTATGGCTACACCTTC
TRBD2 NA TRBJ2-3 TRBV7-2 CASSLQAGGNTDTQYF TGTGCCAGCAGCTTACAAGCGGGGGGGAACACAGATACGCAGTATTTT
TRBD1 few TRBJ1-2 TRBV19 CASRTGGANYGYTF TGTGCCAGTAGGACAGGGGGTGCTAACTATGGCTACACCTTC
NA NA TRBJ2-2 TRBV18 CASSQAIPDTGELFF TGTGCCAGCTCTCAGGCTATACCAGACACCGGGGAGCTGTTTTTT
TRBD1 few TRBJ1-5 TRBV9 CASSAQGEDNQPQHF TGTGCCAGCAGCGCTCAGGGGGAGGACAATCAGCCCCAGCATTTT
NA NA TRBJ1-1 TRBV7-8 CASTRVVSAGTEAFF TGTGCCAGCACTCGTGTGGTCAGCGCGGGGACTGAAGCTTTCTTT
NA NA TRBJ1-5 TRBV19 CASSIEGRGGQPQHF TGTGCCAGTAGTATAGAGGGTCGAGGGGGTCAGCCCCAGCATTTT
NA NA TRBJ1-5 TRBV11-2 CASSLALYQPQHF TGTGCCAGCAGCTTAGCCCTATATCAGCCCCAGCATTTT